These 8 T cell receptor beta chains share one sample of origin, sequenced in a study of blood T cell repertoires in COVID-19. Generated by immunoSEQ multiplex PCR, the TCRdb table keeps only in-frame clones and is missing some. The sample consists of some 230,000 clones, around 86% of them appearing once. Sequencing was performed on peripheral blood. The receptors originated from a man aged 25 to 40 who had recovered from COVID-19.

The CDR3 loop is CASSLAGTGAAKTEAFF. The CDR3 DNA is TGCGCCAGCAGCCTGGCCGGGACAGGGGCTGCGAAGACTGAAGCTTTCTTT. The V gene is TRBV4-1, the J gene TRBJ1-1, with 10 nucleotides matching TRBD1. The CDR3 loop spans 17 amino acids. Germline V gives CDR1 MGHRA, CDR2 YSYEKL. The junction had 13 bases not matched to a gene; V was cut back by 4 bases and J by 5 bases.

The chain recombines TRBV7-9 with TRBJ2-3; the match to TRBD1 covers 7 bases. The CDR3 is 16 residues long. Trimming cost V 4 bases and J 2 bases; bases outside gene matches: 9. Germline V gene data show CDR1 as SEHNR and CDR2 as FQNEAQ (reference sequence). CDR3 in amino acids: CASSSGQEYPTDTQYF. As DNA, the CDR3 is TGTGCCAGCAGCTCAGGACAGGAGTACCCCACAGATACGCAGTATTTT. The whole variable domain, remainder taken from reference TRBV7-9 and TRBJ2-3, is DTGVSQNPRHKITKRGQNVTFRCDPISEHNRLYWYRQTLGQGPEFLTYFQNEAQLEKSRLLSDRFSAERPKGSFSTLEIQRTEQGDSAMYLCASSSGQEYPTDTQYFGPGTRLTVL.

This rearrangement joins TRBV10-3 to TRBJ1-1; 7 bases are a match to TRBD1. The CDR3 spans 15 residues. CDR1 is ENHRY and CDR2 is SYGVKD in the germline V gene. The CDR3 sequence is CAILEGAARGTEAFF. CDR3 coding DNA: TGTGCAATCTTGGAGGGGGCGGCCAGGGGGACTGAAGCTTTCTTT.

The chain recombines TRBV11-3 with TRBJ2-1; 8 nucleotides line up with TRBD1. Germline-derived CDR1 and CDR2 are SGHNT and YENEEA. The CDR3 is made up of 16 amino acids. After removal of 1 base from V and 5 bases from J, the junction contained 7 bases not matched to a gene. CDR3 nucleotide sequence: TGTGCCAGCAGCTTAGGGCCCAGGGGGCTCGACAATGAGCAGTTCTTC. Its translation: CASSLGPRGLDNEQFF.

This chain links TRBV4-1 with TRBJ1-1; D is undetermined. V was clipped by 4 bases and J by 1 base, with 10 bases between them. The CDR3 has 14 amino acids. Germline V gene data show CDR1 as MGHRA and CDR2 as YSYEKL. Written as DNA, the CDR3 is TGCGCCAGCAGCCTGACTAAATCGAACACTGAAGCTTTCTTT. Residues: CASSLTKSNTEAFF.

The chain employs TRBV29-1 and TRBJ1-1, with D possibly TRBD1 on 5 matching bases. The CDR3 is 13 amino acids. Germline CDR1 SQVTM, CDR2 ANQGSEA. The germline V and J ends were trimmed by 0 bases and 4 bases, with 9 bases remaining between them. CDR3 bases: TGCAGCGTTGAAGATCAGGGTGGCACTGAAGCTTTCTTT. It is translated as CSVEDQGGTEAFF.

The chain couples TRBV29-1 to TRBJ2-7; 9 bases are shared with TRBD1. With V trimmed by 4 bases and J by 5 bases, 12 bases remained unmatched. Germline V CDR1 and CDR2: SQVTM, ANQGSEA. The CDR3 spans 15 residues. As DNA, the CDR3 is TGCAGCGTTGGGATAGGGGGACAGGGAAGGAACGAGCAGTACTTC. Its translation is CSVGIGGQGRNEQYF.

The V call is TRBV13, the J call TRBJ2-3; D gene ambiguous. This CDR3 has 16 residues. The germline V gene encodes CDR1 PRHDT and CDR2 FYEKMQ (reference sequence). The V end lost 4 bases, the J end lost 2 bases, and 16 bases lay between the germline ends. In DNA, the CDR3 is TGTGCCAGCAGCTACCCCCTAGGAGTCCCCACAGATACGCAGTATTTT. This translates into CASSYPLGVPTDTQYF.